These 16 T cell receptor beta chains were sequenced from one sample in a study of blood T cell repertoires in COVID-19. Assay used: immunoSEQ multiplex PCR; TCRdb lists only in-frame clones, some missing. The repertoire holds a few hundred thousand clones, with 75% to 90% as singletons. Material: peripheral blood. The receptors come from a woman aged 65 to 85 with COVID-19, enrolled during active disease.

This clone was recorded only once. V gene TRBV27 combines with J gene TRBJ2-7; 8 bases agree with TRBD1. This CDR3 spans 15 amino acids. The trim removed 3 bases at V and 2 bases at J, leaving 6 bases unmatched. Germline values: CDR1 MNHEY, CDR2 SMNVEV (reference sequence). The CDR3 DNA reads as TGTGCCAGCAGTTTCCGCCTGGGACAGGCCTACGAGCAGTACTTC. Translation gives CASSFRLGQAYEQYF.

This clone has only one observation. This chain uses TRBV7-9 with TRBJ1-1; 9 nucleotides align to TRBD1. Germline-derived CDR1 and CDR2 are SEHNR and FQNEAQ (reference sequence). The CDR3 loop spans 17 amino acids. V lost 1 base to trimming and J lost 0 bases; unmatched junction nucleotides: 6. CDR3 amino acids: CASSLEGQGGLNTEAFF. The DNA of the CDR3 is TGTGCCAGCAGCTTAGAGGGACAGGGTGGTTTGAACACTGAAGCTTTCTTT.

The chain carries TRBV19 and TRBJ2-3; 7 bases agree with TRBD1. The V gene's germline CDR1 is LNHDA and CDR2 SQIVND (reference sequence). The J segment lost 3 bases and the V segment lost 7 bases, leaving 13 bases of the junction unmatched. The CDR3 contains 16 residues. This CDR3 is CASTSPGSRGTDTQYF. Written as DNA, the CDR3 is TGTGCCAGTACCTCCCCCGGAAGCAGGGGGACAGATACGCAGTATTTT.

The genes are TRBV28 and TRBJ1-2, with 10 nucleotides matching TRBD1. The CDR3 runs 15 residues. V shed 5 bases and J 8 bases; nucleotides not matched to a gene: 11. The V gene's germline CDR1 is MDHEN and CDR2 SYDVKM. In DNA form, the CDR3 reads TGTGCCAGCAGTAGTACGACAGGGGGCGCGAAGGGCTACACCTTC. Protein product: CASSSTTGGAKGYTF.

The chain has TRBV29-1 and TRBJ2-3; 7 positions match TRBD1. Trimming removed 4 bases from V and 6 bases from J; junction bases left unmatched: 10. Germline lookup yields CDR1 SQVTM and CDR2 ANQGSEA. There are 14 residues in the CDR3. The CDR3 nucleotides read TGCAGCGTTGGTGGGCGACAGGGAGAGGATACGCAGTATTTT. This gives the protein CSVGGRQGEDTQYF.

This clone occurred a few times. Other DNA sequences from this sample encode an identical CDR3 as well. The rearrangement links TRBV6-5 to TRBJ1-3; no definite D call. CDR3 length: 15 residues. Germline lookup yields CDR1 MNHEY and CDR2 SVGAGI. The germline V and J ends were trimmed by 0 bases and 2 bases, with 8 bases remaining between them. CDR3 sequence reads: CASSYSGGPGNTIYF. CDR3 in DNA: TGTGCCAGCAGTTACTCGGGAGGGCCTGGAAACACCATATATTTT.

J is TRBJ2-5 and V is TRBV7-2; tentatively, D is TRBD2 (7 bases). Between the trimmed V and J ends, which lost 0 bases and 6 bases, there was a span of 14 bases. The CDR3 covers 15 residues. CDR1 and CDR2 (germline): SGHTA, FQGNSA. The CDR3 region is CASSLAGGAEKTQYF. CDR3 coding DNA: TGTGCCAGCAGCTTAGCGGGGGGGGCAGAAAAGACCCAGTACTTC. Full variable domain (outside the CDR3, taken from reference TRBV7-2 and TRBJ2-5): GAGVSQSPSNKVTEKGKDVELRCDPISGHTALYWYRQSLGQGLEFLIYFQGNSAPDKSGLPSDRFSAERTGGSVSTLTIQRTQQEDSAVYLCASSLAGGAEKTQYFGPGTRLLVL.

This clone has only a few counts. This sequence joins TRBV3-1 (or the pseudogene TRBV3-2) and TRBJ1-4; 7 bases are shared with TRBD1. CDR3 length equals 14 residues. Germline V gene sequence: CDR1 LGHDT, CDR2 YNNKEL (reference sequence). The J segment lost 2 bases and the V segment lost 4 bases, leaving 1 base of the junction unmatched. The CDR3: CASSLGGTNEKLFF. CDR3 DNA sequence: TGTGCCAGCAGCCTAGGGGGCACTAATGAAAAACTGTTTTTT.

CDR3 nucleotides: TGTGCCACCAGCGCTCTGGGACTCCGGACTGCTGCGAACACCGGGGAGCTGTTTTTT. Its protein product is CATSALGLRTAANTGELFF. The rearrangement uses TRBV24-1 and TRBJ2-2; D perhaps matches TRBD2 (6 bases). CDR1 and CDR2 (germline): KGHDR, SFDVKD. V was clipped by 7 bases and J by 0 bases, with 23 bases between them. This CDR3 region has 19 residues.

J is TRBJ1-2 and V is TRBV30; maybe TRBD1 (6 bases). The CDR3 loop spans 12 amino acids. Trimming removed 5 bases from V and 13 bases from J, with 20 bases in between. Germline V gives CDR1 GTSNPN, CDR2 SVGIG (reference sequence). The CDR3 bases are TGTGCCTGGGGTATCACAGGGAGTGACGCCACCTTC. Amino acid sequence: CAWGITGSDATF.

The genes are TRBV9 and TRBJ1-2, with 9 bases aligning to TRBD1. Trimming removed 0 bases from V and 1 base from J; junction bases left unmatched: 7. The CDR3 has 17 residues. CDR1 and CDR2 (germline): SGDLS, YYNGEE. The CDR3 nucleotides are TGTGCCAGCAGCGTAGAAGGGACAGGGTCGGGTAACTATGGCTACACCTTC. Amino acids: CASSVEGTGSGNYGYTF.

This clone is a singleton in its sample. This chain uses TRBV29-1 with TRBJ2-1; TRBD2 agrees at 10 bases. J was trimmed by 5 bases and V by 3 bases; bases with no gene match: 10. The CDR3 runs 16 residues. In germline, CDR1 is SQVTM, CDR2 ANQGSEA. CDR3 sequence reads: CSVEWLAGALDNEQFF. CDR3 in DNA: TGCAGCGTTGAGTGGCTAGCGGGGGCCCTCGACAATGAGCAGTTCTTC.

This clone occurred once. The chain employs TRBV5-4 and TRBJ2-7, with a possible D match to TRBD2 (6 bases). V gave up 3 bases and J gave up 4 bases, with 14 bases separating them. The CDR3 length is 14 residues. Germline V lookup: CDR1 SGHNT, CDR2 YYREEE (reference sequence). This CDR3 is CASSSPGLQYEQYF. The CDR3 nucleotides are TGTGCCAGCAGCTCCCCGGGACTTCAATACGAGCAGTACTTC.

This sequence joins TRBV3-1 (or the pseudogene TRBV3-2) and TRBJ1-1; 8 bases match TRBD1. This CDR3 is built from 15 residues. Trimming took 1 base from V and 5 from J; bases not matched to a gene: 6. Germline V gene lookup returns CDR1 LGHDT and CDR2 YNNKEL (reference sequence). For the CDR3, the DNA is TGTGCCAGCAGCCAAGTTTCCCAGGGGGCTACTGAAGCTTTCTTT. It codes for CASSQVSQGATEAFF.

The V and J genes are TRBV7-8 and TRBJ2-7; 8 nucleotides line up with TRBD1. Trimming at V came to 1 base and at J to 4 bases, leaving 6 bases not matched to a gene. The CDR3 is 15 residues long. CDR1 SGHVS and CDR2 FQNEAQ come from the germline V gene. The CDR3 region is CASSLVGTGGYEQYF. CDR3 in DNA: TGTGCCAGCAGCTTAGTTGGAACAGGGGGGTACGAGCAGTACTTC.

This clone was counted between two and nine times. V is TRBV5-1 and J is TRBJ1-6; 11 bases agree with TRBD1. The CDR3 is 15 residues long. Germline CDR1 reads SGHRS; CDR2 reads YFSETQ. The V gene end was trimmed by 4 bases and the J gene end by 7 bases; junction bases not matched to a gene: 4. CDR3 protein: CASSPGTGGNSPLHF. The CDR3 DNA reads as TGCGCCAGCAGCCCCGGGACAGGGGGGAATTCACCCCTCCACTTT.